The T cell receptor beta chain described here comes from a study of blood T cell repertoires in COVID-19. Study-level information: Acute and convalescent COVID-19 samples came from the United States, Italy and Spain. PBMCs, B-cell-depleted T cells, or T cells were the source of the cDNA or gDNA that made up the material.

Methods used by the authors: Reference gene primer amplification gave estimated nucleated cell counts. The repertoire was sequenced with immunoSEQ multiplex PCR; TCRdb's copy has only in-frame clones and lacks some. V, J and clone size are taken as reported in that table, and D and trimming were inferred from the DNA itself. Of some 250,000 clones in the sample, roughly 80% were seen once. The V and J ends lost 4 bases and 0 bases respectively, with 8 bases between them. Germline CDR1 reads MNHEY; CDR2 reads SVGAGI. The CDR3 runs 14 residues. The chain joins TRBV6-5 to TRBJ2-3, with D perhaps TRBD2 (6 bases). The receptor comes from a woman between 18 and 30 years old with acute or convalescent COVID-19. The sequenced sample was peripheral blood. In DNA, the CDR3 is TGTGCCAGCAGTTCCGGGACTAGCACAGATACGCAGTATTTT. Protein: CASSSGTSTDTQYF.